The subject of this entry is one TCR beta chain. Its antigen is still unknown. Enrollment shut out patients with autoimmune disease history or systemic immunosuppression. Clones were read by immunoSEQ multiplex PCR, and TCRdb kept only the in-frame ones, dropping some. Among tens of thousands of clones, 86% were seen once, and the ten largest hold 5.5% to 7.5%. The sample comes from a study of OX40 agonist ivuxolimab in advanced cancers. At the level of the study: Treatment received earlier with anti-PD-1, anti-PD-L1 or anti-CTLA-4 agents was allowed, and over 30% had some. Study-level findings and limits: In general, CD8+ T cells held more expanded clones than CD4+ did, on average.

V gave up 7 bases and J gave up 7 bases, with 16 bases separating them. Germline V gene data show CDR1 as LNHDA and CDR2 as SQIVND (reference sequence). The CDR3 contains 13 residues. This rearrangement joins TRBV19 to TRBJ1-2; the D is unclear. The starting material was CD4+ or CD8+ T cells sorted from blood, obtained in a trial of the OX40 agonist ivuxolimab. The sequence was collected from an adult with an advanced solid tumor such as melanoma, head and neck, liver or kidney cancer. CDR3 nucleotide sequence: TGTGCCAGTAACTTCGGGTTAGAAGGTGGCTACACCTTC. Translating gives CASNFGLEGGYTF. Together with reference TRBV19 and TRBJ1-2, the CDR3 gives the full variable domain: DGGITQSPKYLFRKEGQNVTLSCEQNLNHDAMYWYRQDPGQGLRLIYYSQIVNDFQKGDIAEGYSVSREKKESFPLTVTSAQKNPTAFYLCASNFGLEGGYTFGSGTRLTVV.